The clone carrying this T cell receptor beta chain was recorded only once. Its antigen is currently unknown. Deletions cut 2 bases from V and 3 bases from J, with 16 bases between. CDR1 is GTSNPN and CDR2 is SVGIG in the germline V gene (reference sequence). The CDR3 contains 15 residues. These data come from a study of cytomegalovirus exposure and HLA in healthy donors. PCR amplification relied on 60 Vbeta primers (plus 13 Jbeta primers). Sequencing used immunoSEQ multiplex PCR; TCRdb keeps in-frame clones, though not all of them. The profile shows approximately 190,000 clones, roughly 80% of them singletons. The study, taken as a whole, reports: Association of 16,951 TCR beta sequences with HLA alleles was found at 0.05 false discovery rate in a later analysis. An analysis done earlier found most TCR beta V segments productive about 90% or about 30% of the time. Donors belonging to an Asian-associated ancestry cluster reportedly showed fewer N-insertions in productive TCRs than the 666-donor mean, according to what a later analysis found. A highly shared variant cluster was judged a likely technical artifact.

The TCR sequence derives from a woman aged 45-65 years in good health and CMV-seropositive. Sequenced sample: PBMCs. V is TRBV30 and J is TRBJ2-5; possible D gene TRBD1, 5 bases. The CDR3 sequence: CAWSTGQGGEETQYF. The DNA for the CDR3 is TGTGCCTGGAGTACGGGCCAGGGCGGAGAAGAGACCCAGTACTTC.